These 28 T cell receptor beta chains were all obtained from the same sample, sequenced in a study of blood T cell repertoires in COVID-19. Clones were read by immunoSEQ multiplex PCR, and TCRdb kept only the in-frame ones, dropping some. The sample lists some 150,000 clones; roughly 82% were seen once. Sample: peripheral blood. The source is a human donor in a cohort sampled during active COVID-19.

This sequence joins TRBV2 and TRBJ1-1; 9 bases agree with TRBD1. Germline CDR1 and CDR2: SNHLY and FYNNEI. V trimming: 6 bases; J trimming: 8 bases; junction bases outside the gene matches: 7. The CDR3 length is 13 residues. CDR3: CASRDRGLNEAFF. The CDR3 DNA sequence: TGTGCCAGCAGGGACAGGGGCCTGAACGAAGCTTTCTTT.

The CDR3 is CASSLKPSAYPTF. The CDR3 DNA sequence: TGTGCCAGCAGCTTAAAGCCCTCCGCTTACCCCACCTTC. The chain links TRBV11-1 to TRBJ1-2; D unresolved. Per germline, CDR1 SGHAT and CDR2 FQDESV (reference sequence). V lost 2 bases to trimming and J lost 13 bases, with 17 bases between them. This CDR3 is 13 amino acids long. The full variable domain, its missing parts supplied by reference TRBV11-1 and TRBJ1-2, is EAEVAQSPRYKITEKSQAVAFWCDPISGHATLYWYRQILGQGPELLVQFQDESVVDDSQLPKDRFSAERLKGVDSTLKIQPAELGDSAMYLCASSLKPSAYPTFGSGTRLTVV.

CDR3 nucleotide sequence: TGTGCCAGCAGCCAAGATCTTGACGTCGGGACAGGCCACTACGAGCAGTACTTC. This gives the protein CASSQDLDVGTGHYEQYF. V gene TRBV4-2 combines with J gene TRBJ2-7, with TRBD1 matching over 8 bases. Germline values: CDR1 LGHNA, CDR2 YNFKEQ. This CDR3 is built from 18 residues. J was trimmed by 3 bases and V by 0 bases; bases with no gene match: 13.

The CDR3 DNA follows: TGTGCCAGCAGCCAAGGGACTGCTGAGACCCAGTACTTC. This sequence encodes CASSQGTAETQYF. The rearrangement links TRBV5-4 to TRBJ2-5, with D possibly TRBD2 on 6 matching bases. In germline, CDR1 is SGHNT, CDR2 YYREEE (reference sequence). This CDR3 region has 13 residues. Trimming removed 4 bases from V and 5 bases from J, with 12 bases in between. The full variable domain, rest sourced from reference TRBV5-4 and TRBJ2-5, is ETGVTQSPTHLIKTRGQQVTLRCSSQSGHNTVSWYQQALGQGPQFIFQYYREEENGRGNFPPRFSGLQFPNYSSELNVNALELDDSALYLCASSQGTAETQYFGPGTRLLVL.

This CDR3 is CASSPRDREETQYF. The CDR3 DNA sequence: TGTGCCAGCAGCCCCCGGGACAGGGAAGAGACCCAGTACTTC. This chain joins TRBV7-8 and TRBJ2-5; 9 bases map to TRBD1. Germline CDR1 and CDR2: SGHVS and FQNEAQ. CDR3 length equals 14 residues. V shed 5 bases, J shed 3 bases, and the junction held 4 bases outside the gene matches.

This chain links TRBV3-1 (or the pseudogene TRBV3-2) with TRBJ2-5, with 14 bases fitting TRBD2. V shed 1 base and J 5 bases; nucleotides not matched to a gene: 6. There are 17 residues in the CDR3. In germline, CDR1 is LGHDT, CDR2 YNNKEL (reference sequence). CDR3 sequence reads: CASSQGQTSGGAETQYF. The CDR3 DNA sequence: TGTGCCAGCAGCCAAGGCCAGACTAGCGGGGGGGCGGAGACCCAGTACTTC.

The V call is TRBV20-1, the J call TRBJ2-7, with D perhaps TRBD2 (7 bases). Trimming removed 3 bases from V and 5 bases from J, with 11 bases in between. CDR1 DFQATT and CDR2 SNEGSKA come from the germline V gene (reference sequence). The CDR3 is 12 amino acids. CDR3: CSASRGAHEQYF. The DNA for the CDR3 is TGCAGTGCTAGTCGGGGGGCCCACGAGCAGTACTTC.

The chain links TRBV6-6 to TRBJ1-5; TRBD1 agrees at 7 bases. This CDR3 spans 16 amino acids. J gave up 7 bases and V 0 bases, and 9 bases lay outside the gene matches. Per germline, CDR1 MNHNY and CDR2 SVGAGI (reference sequence). The CDR3 loop reads CASSYSSSPGGQPQHF. CDR3 coding DNA: TGTGCCAGCAGTTACTCATCTTCTCCAGGGGGGCAGCCCCAGCATTTT.

This sequence joins TRBV6-5 and TRBJ2-2; 10 bases are a match to TRBD1. CDR1 and CDR2 (germline): MNHEY, SVGAGI. This CDR3 comprises 14 residues. Trimming cost V 6 bases and J 5 bases; bases outside gene matches: 3. For the CDR3, the DNA is TGTGCCAGCAGACGACAGGGGGCTACCGGGGAGCTGTTTTTT. Translation gives CASRRQGATGELFF.

V is TRBV14 and J is TRBJ2-2; possible D gene TRBD2, 5 bases. The germline V gene has CDR1 SGHDN and CDR2 FVKESK. The CDR3 is 14 residues long. V was clipped by 2 bases and J by 6 bases, with 10 bases between them. CDR3 protein: CASSQNSGSGELFF. CDR3 in DNA: TGTGCCAGCAGCCAAAATTCGGGGTCCGGGGAGCTGTTTTTT. The variable domain in full, completed from reference TRBV14 and TRBJ2-2, reads EAGVTQFPSHSVIEKGQTVTLRCDPISGHDNLYWYRRVMGKEIKFLLHFVKESKQDESGMPNNRFLAERTGGTYSTLKVQPAELEDSGVYFCASSQNSGSGELFFGEGSRLTVL.

CDR3 in amino acids: CASSSQTHRASPLHF. The CDR3 bases are TGTGCCAGCAGCAGCCAAACCCACAGGGCTTCACCCCTCCACTTT. This chain joins TRBV11-2 and TRBJ1-6; a weak D match, TRBD1 (6 bases). The CDR3 extends over 15 amino acids. V dropped 5 bases and J dropped 9 bases, with 17 bases sitting between them. CDR1 and CDR2 (germline): SGHAT, FQNNGV.

The table lists this clone with a few counts. This chain joins TRBV6-5 and TRBJ1-1; D unresolved. V lost 6 bases and J lost 7, with 12 bases in between. The CDR3 is 12 residues long. Germline values: CDR1 MNHEY, CDR2 SVGAGI. This CDR3 is CASSLMSSEAFF. CDR3 nucleotide sequence: TGTGCCAGCAGCCTTATGTCGAGTGAAGCTTTCTTT.

The chain couples TRBV3-1 (or the pseudogene TRBV3-2) to TRBJ2-7, with 7 positions matching TRBD2. The J segment lost 1 base and the V segment lost 4 bases, leaving 7 bases of the junction unmatched. Germline lookup yields CDR1 LGHDT and CDR2 YNNKEL (reference sequence). The CDR3 contains 15 residues. The DNA of the CDR3 is TGTGCCAGCAGCCCCATTCTAGCGGAATCCTACGAGCAGTACTTC. It codes for CASSPILAESYEQYF.

The V gene is TRBV4-2, the J gene TRBJ1-6; no reliable D call. From germline, CDR1 is LGHNA and CDR2 YNFKEQ. The CDR3 has 13 residues. V was cut by 1 base and J by 8 bases, with 6 bases left in between. The CDR3 is CASSQGEDSPLHF. The CDR3 DNA reads TGTGCCAGCAGCCAAGGGGAGGATTCACCCCTCCACTTT.

The chain has TRBV28 and TRBJ2-1; the match to TRBD2 covers 8 bases. J lost 1 base, V lost 1 base, and 12 bases had no gene match. The CDR3 is 19 residues long. Germline CDR1 MDHEN, CDR2 SYDVKM. DNA of the CDR3: TGTGCCAGCAGTTTATCTCTGATGGCTCCGGGGGGGTCCTACAATGAGCAGTTCTTC. This codes for CASSLSLMAPGGSYNEQFF.

As DNA, the CDR3 is TGTGCCAGCAGACTCGGGAATTCGGTCAAAAACATTCAGTACTTC. Its translation: CASRLGNSVKNIQYF. V and J are TRBV6-5 and TRBJ2-4; perhaps TRBD2 as D (5 bases). V was pared by 6 bases and J by 3 bases, with 15 bases between. The CDR3 length is 15 residues. Germline CDR1 and CDR2: MNHEY and SVGAGI.

The V and J genes are TRBV6-1 and TRBJ1-2; perhaps TRBD1 as D (6 bases). Germline V CDR1 and CDR2: MNHNS, SASEGT. The germline V and J ends were trimmed by 2 bases and 8 bases, with 18 bases remaining between them. The CDR3 totals 15 residues. The CDR3 bases are TGTGCCAGCAGTGAAAAGGCGGGGGCAGTACTGGGCTACACCTTC. Translation gives CASSEKAGAVLGYTF.

The gene calls are TRBV11-1 and TRBJ1-1; 7 positions match TRBD1. V lost 1 base and J lost 11; bases outside the gene matches: 13. The CDR3 runs to 15 residues. In germline, CDR1 is SGHAT, CDR2 FQDESV (reference sequence). CDR3 residues: CASSLVRDSGAEAFF. The CDR3 bases are TGTGCCAGCAGCTTAGTTCGGGACAGCGGAGCAGAGGCTTTCTTT.

This chain joins TRBV28 and TRBJ2-3; 10 nucleotides line up with TRBD2. CDR1 is MDHEN and CDR2 is SYDVKM in the germline V gene. V was clipped by 8 bases and J by 8 bases; unmatched bases: 13. The CDR3 runs 15 residues. CDR3 sequence: CASGLAGGPDPTQYF. The CDR3 coding sequence is TGTGCCAGCGGATTAGCGGGGGGTCCGGATCCTACGCAGTATTTT.

This clone was found a few times. The chain joins TRBV27 to TRBJ2-1, with 7 bases identical to TRBD2. The germline V gene has CDR1 MNHEY and CDR2 SMNVEV (reference sequence). The ends lost 0 bases at V and 8 bases at J; junction bases unmatched: 13. The CDR3 runs 17 residues. The DNA of the CDR3 is TGTGCCAGCAGTTTATCAGGGACGTGGCGGGAGCTGGATGAGCAGTTCTTC. Its protein is CASSLSGTWRELDEQFF.

The CDR3 nucleotides are TGTGCCAGTGTGGGACAAGTCAGCAATCAGCCCCAGCATTTT. Amino acid sequence: CASVGQVSNQPQHF. The chain combines TRBV19 with TRBJ1-5; the D gene is possibly TRBD1 (6 bases). V lost 8 bases, J lost 1 base, and 12 bases lay in between. The CDR3 extends over 14 amino acids. Germline values: CDR1 LNHDA, CDR2 SQIVND (reference sequence).

V gene TRBV7-8 combines with J gene TRBJ2-7; TRBD1 agrees at 8 bases. CDR1 SGHVS and CDR2 FQNEAQ come from the germline V gene. Trimming cost V 7 bases and J 1 base; bases outside gene matches: 3. This CDR3 is 13 amino acids long. The CDR3 sequence is CASMRTGSYEQYV. The CDR3 DNA follows: TGTGCCAGCATGCGGACAGGGTCCTACGAGCAGTACGTC.

The gene calls are TRBV3-1 (or the pseudogene TRBV3-2) and TRBJ1-6, with D perhaps matching TRBD1 (6 bases). The CDR3 is made up of 18 amino acids. Germline V CDR1 and CDR2: LGHDT, YNNKEL (reference sequence). Trimming left V 1 base short and J 6 bases short, with 19 bases between. CDR3 nucleotides: TGTGCCAGCAGCCAAGGTTTTCACAGGGTCGTGGGTAATTCACCCCTCCACTTT. Its translation: CASSQGFHRVVGNSPLHF.

CDR3 DNA sequence: TGCCACCCACGACAGGAAGACAATGAGCAGTTCTTC. Translating gives CHPRQEDNEQFF. The gene calls are TRBV1 and TRBJ2-1; the tabulated D call, TRBD1, remains unverified against the DNA. TRBV1 is tagged as a pseudogene. The CDR3 is 12 residues long.

The J gene is TRBJ2-5, the V gene TRBV24-1, with TRBD1 as a possible D gene (6 bases). Trimming removed 4 bases at V and 1 base at J, with 12 bases between. Germline CDR1 reads KGHDR; CDR2 reads SFDVKD. CDR3 length equals 15 residues. CDR3 in amino acids: CATSDLDSRQETQYF. Here the CDR3 DNA reads TGTGCCACCAGTGACTTGGACAGCCGCCAAGAGACCCAGTACTTC.

The DNA for the CDR3 is TGTGCCAGTATACCCGTGGCTAGCGGGAGTTACGAGCAGTACGTC. Protein sequence: CASIPVASGSYEQYV. This chain uses TRBV19 with TRBJ2-7; 10 nucleotides match TRBD2. The CDR3 has 15 residues. Germline CDR1 LNHDA, CDR2 SQIVND (reference sequence). J gave up 4 bases and V 7 bases, and 10 bases lay outside the gene matches.

This chain uses TRBV7-8 with TRBJ2-5; possibly TRBD1 for D (6 bases). V shed 5 bases and J shed 1 base, with 11 bases lying between them. CDR1 is SGHVS and CDR2 is FQNEAQ in the germline V gene. The CDR3 sequence is 14 residues long. CDR3 in DNA: TGTGCCAGCAGCAACCAGGGGTCCCAAGAGACCCAGTACTTC. Translation: CASSNQGSQETQYF.

The chain has TRBV2 and TRBJ2-3, with 7 bases that match TRBD2. The CDR3 spans 14 residues. V dropped 7 bases and J dropped 1; count of bases not matched to a gene: 5. Per the germline V gene, CDR1 is SNHLY and CDR2 is FYNNEI. The CDR3 loop is CASTLGGGTDTQYF. CDR3 coding DNA: TGTGCCAGCACCCTGGGGGGGGGCACAGATACGCAGTATTTT.